These T cell receptor beta chains were read from a single sample in a study of CD8 T cells in Susac syndrome. Each CDR3 protein is one row after TCRdb ran MiXCR on the immunoSEQ multiplex PCR reads. Counted here are about 300,000 distinct CDR3 sequences, around 85% occurring once; the ten biggest clones make up roughly 0.21%. The sequenced material came from CD8+ T cells from PBMCs. These receptors were obtained from a human donor with multiple sclerosis. CDR3s include the opening cysteine and the closing phenylalanine or tryptophan. Fields, in order: D gene, J gene, V gene, clone size, CDR3 protein, CDR3 DNA. The D gene is left open where the match is weak. Size is stated for part of the rows, as once, few or many counts, or as a class when the clone is expanded.

D gene: .; J gene: TRBJ1-1; V gene: TRBV15; clone size: .; CDR3 protein: CATSRDQRGPTEAFF; CDR3 DNA: TGTGCCACCAGCAGAGATCAACGGGGTCCAACTGAAGCTTTCTTT
D gene: TRBD2; J gene: TRBJ2-7; V gene: TRBV27; clone size: .; CDR3 protein: CASSFGGSHEQYF; CDR3 DNA: TGTGCCAGCAGTTTCGGCGGGAGCCACGAGCAGTACTTC
D gene: .; J gene: TRBJ2-5; V gene: TRBV3-1; clone size: .; CDR3 protein: CASSEIVETQYF; CDR3 DNA: TGTGCCAGCAGTGAGATCGTGGAGACCCAGTACTTC
D gene: .; J gene: TRBJ2-1; V gene: TRBV4-1; clone size: .; CDR3 protein: CASSQDPSSYNEQFF; CDR3 DNA: TGCGCCAGCAGCCAAGATCCCAGCTCCTACAATGAGCAGTTCTTC
D gene: .; J gene: TRBJ2-7; V gene: TRBV19; clone size: .; CDR3 protein: CASSARGIYEQYF; CDR3 DNA: TGTGCCAGTAGTGCGAGGGGGATCTACGAGCAGTACTTC
D gene: TRBD1; J gene: TRBJ1-2; V gene: TRBV2; clone size: .; CDR3 protein: CATVQTGSLSGGYGYTF; CDR3 DNA: TGTGCCACCGTACAGACAGGGTCACTATCCGGGGGCTATGGCTACACCTTC
D gene: .; J gene: TRBJ2-7; V gene: TRBV7-2; clone size: .; CDR3 protein: CASSLAGRAYEQYF; CDR3 DNA: TGTGCCAGCAGCTTAGCTGGCAGGGCCTACGAGCAGTACTTC
D gene: TRBD1; J gene: TRBJ1-5; V gene: TRBV20-1; clone size: .; CDR3 protein: CSARDGQGQPQHF; CDR3 DNA: TGCAGTGCTAGAGATGGACAGGGTCAGCCCCAGCATTTT
D gene: .; J gene: TRBJ1-2; V gene: TRBV2; clone size: .; CDR3 protein: CASKGSPQAYYGYTF; CDR3 DNA: TGTGCCAGCAAGGGCAGTCCTCAGGCCTACTATGGCTACACCTTC
D gene: .; J gene: TRBJ2-7; V gene: TRBV11-2; clone size: few; CDR3 protein: CASSLFTGVVYEQYF; CDR3 DNA: TGTGCCAGCAGCTTATTCACGGGGGTAGTGTACGAGCAGTACTTC
D gene: .; J gene: TRBJ2-5; V gene: TRBV12-5; clone size: .; CDR3 protein: CASGLWPSGYQETQYF; CDR3 DNA: TGTGCTAGTGGTTTGTGGCCCTCTGGGTACCAAGAGACCCAGTACTTC
D gene: TRBD1; J gene: TRBJ2-7; V gene: TRBV6-1; clone size: .; CDR3 protein: CASSEGTGRAYEQYF; CDR3 DNA: TGTGCCAGCAGCGAAGGGACAGGGAGGGCCTACGAGCAGTACTTC
D gene: TRBD1; J gene: TRBJ2-7; V gene: TRBV30; clone size: .; CDR3 protein: CAWNPGQGSDEQYF; CDR3 DNA: TGTGCCTGGAACCCCGGACAGGGCTCGGACGAGCAGTACTTC
D gene: TRBD1; J gene: TRBJ1-2; V gene: TRBV12-3/TRBV12-4; clone size: .; CDR3 protein: CASSPYSGTAYGYTF; CDR3 DNA: TGTGCCAGCAGCCCCTACTCCGGGACAGCGTATGGCTACACCTTC
D gene: .; J gene: TRBJ2-5; V gene: TRBV5-1; clone size: .; CDR3 protein: CASSLEGTVKETQYF; CDR3 DNA: TGCGCCAGCAGCTTGGAAGGGACGGTAAAAGAGACCCAGTACTTC
D gene: TRBD1; J gene: TRBJ2-3; V gene: TRBV5-1; clone size: .; CDR3 protein: CASSSRTGSDTQYF; CDR3 DNA: TGCGCCAGCAGCTCAAGGACAGGGTCAGATACGCAGTATTTT
D gene: TRBD2; J gene: TRBJ2-2; V gene: TRBV4-1; clone size: few; CDR3 protein: CASSQDPLAGGTGELFF; CDR3 DNA: TGCGCCAGCAGCCAAGATCCGCTAGCGGGAGGTACCGGGGAGCTGTTTTTT
D gene: .; J gene: TRBJ2-7; V gene: TRBV6-2/TRBV6-3; clone size: .; CDR3 protein: CASSYVGGLGEQYF; CDR3 DNA: TGTGCCAGCAGTTACGTGGGGGGCTTGGGCGAGCAGTACTTC
D gene: TRBD1; J gene: TRBJ2-7; V gene: TRBV28; clone size: .; CDR3 protein: CASSVPGGSYEQYF; CDR3 DNA: TGTGCCAGCAGCGTGCCAGGGGGCTCTTACGAGCAGTACTTC
D gene: TRBD2; J gene: TRBJ2-4; V gene: TRBV7-6; clone size: .; CDR3 protein: CASSLGTSGLDIQYF; CDR3 DNA: TGTGCCAGCAGCTTAGGGACTAGCGGATTAGACATTCAGTACTTC
D gene: TRBD1; J gene: TRBJ2-2; V gene: TRBV4-2; clone size: .; CDR3 protein: CASSPLQGPNTGELFF; CDR3 DNA: TGTGCCAGCAGCCCCCTACAGGGGCCCAACACCGGGGAGCTGTTTTTT
D gene: .; J gene: TRBJ2-7; V gene: TRBV28; clone size: few; CDR3 protein: CASTPGSFLYEQYF; CDR3 DNA: TGTGCCAGCACCCCGGGGTCGTTTTTATACGAGCAGTACTTC
D gene: TRBD1; J gene: TRBJ2-7; V gene: TRBV7-8; clone size: .; CDR3 protein: CASSFGTGSNYEQYF; CDR3 DNA: TGTGCCAGCAGCTTTGGGACAGGGTCCAACTACGAGCAGTACTTC
D gene: .; J gene: TRBJ1-2; V gene: TRBV7-8; clone size: .; CDR3 protein: CASSPTATVHGYTF; CDR3 DNA: TGTGCCAGCAGCCCCACGGCCACCGTCCACGGCTACACCTTC
D gene: .; J gene: TRBJ2-4; V gene: TRBV4-1; clone size: .; CDR3 protein: CASSQDEGFFQNIQYF; CDR3 DNA: TGCGCCAGCAGCCAAGATGAAGGGTTTTTCCAAAACATTCAGTACTTC
D gene: .; J gene: TRBJ1-2; V gene: TRBV27; clone size: .; CDR3 protein: CASTTMERGADYGYTF; CDR3 DNA: TGTGCCAGCACAACTATGGAGCGGGGAGCAGACTATGGCTACACCTTC
D gene: .; J gene: TRBJ1-1; V gene: TRBV5-6; clone size: .; CDR3 protein: CASSAGTLEAFF; CDR3 DNA: TGTGCCAGCAGCGCCGGGACACTTGAAGCTTTCTTT
D gene: TRBD2; J gene: TRBJ2-1; V gene: TRBV12-5; clone size: .; CDR3 protein: CASVREGLSYNEQFF; CDR3 DNA: TGTGCTAGTGTGCGGGAGGGCCTATCCTACAATGAGCAGTTCTTC
D gene: .; J gene: TRBJ2-1; V gene: TRBV7-9; clone size: .; CDR3 protein: CASSLGQANEQFF; CDR3 DNA: TGTGCCAGCAGCTTAGGACAGGCCAATGAGCAGTTCTTC
D gene: .; J gene: TRBJ2-1; V gene: TRBV5-8; clone size: once; CDR3 protein: CASSLEAFNEQFF; CDR3 DNA: TGTGCCAGCAGCTTGGAGGCATTCAATGAGCAGTTCTTC
D gene: .; J gene: TRBJ2-1; V gene: TRBV4-1; clone size: .; CDR3 protein: CASSQVHNEQFF; CDR3 DNA: TGCGCCAGCAGCCAAGTTCACAATGAGCAGTTCTTC
D gene: .; J gene: TRBJ2-3; V gene: TRBV30; clone size: .; CDR3 protein: CAWSVLVQDTQYF; CDR3 DNA: TGTGCCTGGAGTGTGCTAGTTCAAGATACGCAGTATTTT
D gene: .; J gene: TRBJ2-7; V gene: TRBV7-9; clone size: .; CDR3 protein: CASSPRKGVFYEQYF; CDR3 DNA: TGTGCCAGCAGCCCCCGGAAGGGGGTATTCTACGAGCAGTACTTC
D gene: .; J gene: TRBJ2-2; V gene: TRBV5-6; clone size: .; CDR3 protein: CASSVSNTNTGELFF; CDR3 DNA: TGTGCCAGCAGCGTAAGCAATACGAACACCGGGGAGCTGTTTTTT
D gene: .; J gene: TRBJ2-7; V gene: TRBV28; clone size: .; CDR3 protein: CASSPTGGTFSYEQYF; CDR3 DNA: TGTGCCAGCAGTCCCACCGGCGGGACCTTCTCCTACGAGCAGTACTTC
D gene: .; J gene: TRBJ1-5; V gene: TRBV4-1; clone size: .; CDR3 protein: CASSQEHREYQPQHF; CDR3 DNA: TGCGCCAGCAGCCAAGAACACAGGGAATATCAGCCCCAGCATTTT
D gene: .; J gene: TRBJ1-2; V gene: TRBV28; clone size: once; CDR3 protein: CASSLKGFDGYTF; CDR3 DNA: TGTGCCAGCAGTTTAAAGGGTTTTGATGGCTACACCTTC
D gene: .; J gene: TRBJ1-5; V gene: TRBV12-3/TRBV12-4; clone size: .; CDR3 protein: CASSFRRGVGSQHF; CDR3 DNA: TGTGCCAGCAGTTTCCGCAGGGGAGTGGGATCCCAGCATTTT
D gene: .; J gene: TRBJ1-2; V gene: TRBV7-9; clone size: .; CDR3 protein: CASSLSGLEYGYTF; CDR3 DNA: TGTGCCAGCAGCTTATCCGGGTTGGAATATGGCTACACCTTC
D gene: .; J gene: TRBJ2-3; V gene: TRBV29-1; clone size: once; CDR3 protein: CSVVVNPDTQYF; CDR3 DNA: TGCAGCGTTGTGGTAAACCCAGATACGCAGTATTTT